Reported below is one T cell receptor (beta chain). The clone's antigen remains unknown. Nothing much larger sits one base from this clone, and base qualities are not available. Preparation of the library involved the immunoSEQ multiplex PCR assay. TCRdb took over this immuneACCESS table, retaining in-frame rearrangements with V and J assigned. Such tables are incomplete; in checked studies, under half of the missing clones stem from an unresolved V gene, and the remainder is unexplained. Within this sample are some 80,000 clones, with 78% of them counted one time only. 22% of the sample is taken by the ten largest. The sample originates from a study of radiotherapy plus CTLA-4 blockade in lung cancer listed by TCRdb under 2018. With respect to the entire study: Objective responses occurred in about 20% of enrolled patients, and less than 35% achieved disease control. What the authors observed across the whole study: After treatment with radiotherapy and ipilimumab, TCR clones that originated in tumors expanded in peripheral blood. The strongest predictors of response, as reported, were early dynamic changes in blood T cell clones along with a rise in serum interferon-beta after radiation.

Focal radiation therapy combined with CTLA-4 blockade (ipilimumab) was tested in patients with chemo-refractory metastatic non-small-cell lung cancer. Cut back by 7 bases and 8 bases, the V and J ends lie 23 bases apart. Counted from cysteine to phenylalanine, this CDR3 has 15 amino acids. CDR3 DNA only is kept here, 45 bases in frame from base 1. The germline V gene yields MNHEY for CDR1 and SVGAGI for CDR2. Recombination linked TRBV6-5 to TRBJ1-2, with the D segment identity uncertain. Sequences were derived from peripheral blood, sampled from a patient treated with radiotherapy plus ipilimumab. The TCR originated in a human donor with non-small cell lung cancer whose response to radiotherapy plus ipilimumab could not be evaluated. Some clones in this sample may be carry-over from other donors' samples. The CDR3 has the sequence CASKRERGPGSGYTF. The nucleotide sequence is given as TGTGCCAGCAAGCGAGAGCGAGGGCCGGGGAGCGGCTACACCTTC.